This T cell receptor (beta chain) was sequenced in a study of technical replicates of blood from a few donors. Assay: immunoSEQ multiplex PCR; the TCRdb copy retains only in-frame clones and omits some. The sample gives about 15,000 clones, 84% of which show up once; about 11% is in the top ten. Germline assignment: CDR1 MDHEN and CDR2 SYDVKM. This CDR3 spans 13 amino acids. With 7 bases clipped from V and 2 bases from J, the junction kept 5 bases outside the gene matches. This receptor was taken from a human donor in good health. The chain is built from TRBV28 and TRBJ2-7, with TRBD2 matching over 7 bases. The sample comprised PBMCs. CDR3 sequence reads: CASNAGEAYEQYF. The CDR3 coding sequence is TGTGCCAGCAATGCGGGGGAGGCCTACGAGCAGTACTTC.